The clone carrying this T cell receptor beta chain was picked up one time. This CDR3 contains 13 residues. Trimming shortened V by 1 base and J by 4 bases, and 7 bases separated the two germline ends. Germline-derived CDR1 and CDR2 are LNHNV and YYDKDF (reference sequence). Using immunoSEQ multiplex PCR, the repertoire was profiled, and TCRdb retains in-frame clones only, with some absent. The sample carries tens of thousands of clones, approximately 92% recorded once. The data stem from a study of T cell changes during pregnancy in multiple sclerosis. This receptor was taken from a female donor in good health, enrolled as a control in a pregnancy study. Material: peripheral blood, obtained in the third trimester of pregnancy. J is TRBJ1-2 and V is TRBV15; D not certain. CDR3 in DNA: TGTGCCACCAGCAGAGGCAGATCCTATGGCTACACCTTC. The encoded protein is CATSRGRSYGYTF.